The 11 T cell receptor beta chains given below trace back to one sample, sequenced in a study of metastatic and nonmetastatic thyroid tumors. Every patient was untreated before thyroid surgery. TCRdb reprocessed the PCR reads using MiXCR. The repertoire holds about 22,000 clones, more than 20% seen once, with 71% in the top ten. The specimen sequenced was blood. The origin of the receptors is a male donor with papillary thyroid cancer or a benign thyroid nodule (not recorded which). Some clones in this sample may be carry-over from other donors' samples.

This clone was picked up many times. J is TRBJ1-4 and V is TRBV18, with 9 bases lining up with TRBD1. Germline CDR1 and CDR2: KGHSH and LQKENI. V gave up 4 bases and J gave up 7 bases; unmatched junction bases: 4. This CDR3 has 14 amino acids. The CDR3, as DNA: TGTGCCAGCTCACAGGGACAGGGAGCTGAAAAACTGTTTTTT. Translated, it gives CASSQGQGAEKLFF. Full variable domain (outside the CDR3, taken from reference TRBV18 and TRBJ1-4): NAGVMQNPRHLVRRRGQEARLRCSPMKGHSHVYWYRQLPEEGLKFMVYLQKENIIDESGMPKERFSAEFPKEGPSILRIQQVVRGDSAAYFCASSQGQGAEKLFFGSGTQLSVL.

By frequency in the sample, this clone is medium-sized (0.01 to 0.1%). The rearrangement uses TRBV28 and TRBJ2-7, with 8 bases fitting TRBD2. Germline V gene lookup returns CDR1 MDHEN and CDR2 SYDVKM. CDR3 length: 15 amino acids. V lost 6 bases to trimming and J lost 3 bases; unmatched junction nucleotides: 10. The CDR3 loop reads CASSRSGGGGYEQYF. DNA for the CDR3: TGTGCCAGCAGCAGAAGCGGGGGTGGAGGCTACGAGCAGTACTTC. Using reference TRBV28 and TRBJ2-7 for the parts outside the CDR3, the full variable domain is DVKVTQSSRYLVKRTGEKVFLECVQDMDHENMFWYRQDPGLGLRLIYFSYDVKMKEKGDIPEGYSVSREKKERFSLILESASTNQTSMYLCASSRSGGGGYEQYFGPGTRLTVT.

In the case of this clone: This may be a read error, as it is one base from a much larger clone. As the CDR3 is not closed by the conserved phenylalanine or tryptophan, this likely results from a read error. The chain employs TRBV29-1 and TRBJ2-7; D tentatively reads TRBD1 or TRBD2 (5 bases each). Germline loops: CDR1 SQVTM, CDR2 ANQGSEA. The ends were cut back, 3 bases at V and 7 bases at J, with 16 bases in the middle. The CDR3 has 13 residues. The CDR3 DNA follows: TGCAGCGTTGAGGTGGCTCCGGGGACGGAGCAGTACCTC. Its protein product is CSVEVAPGTEQYL.

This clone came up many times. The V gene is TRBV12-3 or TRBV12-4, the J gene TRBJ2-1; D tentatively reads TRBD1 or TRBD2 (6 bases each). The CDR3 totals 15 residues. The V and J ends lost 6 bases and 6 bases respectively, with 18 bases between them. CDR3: CASRRYREVLNEQFF. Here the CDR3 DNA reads TGTGCCAGCAGGCGATACAGGGAGGTACTCAATGAGCAGTTCTTC.

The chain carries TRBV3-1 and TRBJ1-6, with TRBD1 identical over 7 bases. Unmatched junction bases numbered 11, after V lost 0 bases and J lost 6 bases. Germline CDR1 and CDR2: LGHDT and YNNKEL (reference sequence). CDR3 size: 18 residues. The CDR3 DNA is TGTGCCAGCAGCCAAGATAATTGGCAGGGGGAAGCTAATTCACCCCTCCACTTT. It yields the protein CASSQDNWQGEANSPLHF. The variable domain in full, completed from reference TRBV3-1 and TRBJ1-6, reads DTAVSQTPKYLVTQMGNDKSIKCEQNLGHDTMYWYKQDSKKFLKIMFSYNNKELIINETVPNRFSPKSPDKAHLNLHINSLELGDSAVYFCASSQDNWQGEANSPLHFGNGTRLTVT.

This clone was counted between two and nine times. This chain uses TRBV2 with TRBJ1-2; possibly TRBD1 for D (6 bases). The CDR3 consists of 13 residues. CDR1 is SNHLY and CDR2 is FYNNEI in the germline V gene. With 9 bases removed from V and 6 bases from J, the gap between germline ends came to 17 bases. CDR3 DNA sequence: TGTGCCAGACACGAACAGGGCATGGATGGCTACACCTTC. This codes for CARHEQGMDGYTF.

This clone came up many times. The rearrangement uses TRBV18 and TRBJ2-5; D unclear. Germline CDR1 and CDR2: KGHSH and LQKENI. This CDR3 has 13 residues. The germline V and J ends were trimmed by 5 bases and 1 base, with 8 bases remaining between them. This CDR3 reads CASSGRLQETQYF. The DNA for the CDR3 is TGTGCCAGCTCAGGACGGCTCCAAGAGACCCAGTACTTC.

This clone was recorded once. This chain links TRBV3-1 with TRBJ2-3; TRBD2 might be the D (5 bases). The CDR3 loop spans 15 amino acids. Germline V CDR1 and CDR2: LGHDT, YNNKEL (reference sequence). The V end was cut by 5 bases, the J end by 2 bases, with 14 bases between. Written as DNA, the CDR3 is TGTGCCAGCAGCAAGAGCGGAGGAACCACAGATACGCAGTATTTT. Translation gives CASSKSGGTTDTQYF.

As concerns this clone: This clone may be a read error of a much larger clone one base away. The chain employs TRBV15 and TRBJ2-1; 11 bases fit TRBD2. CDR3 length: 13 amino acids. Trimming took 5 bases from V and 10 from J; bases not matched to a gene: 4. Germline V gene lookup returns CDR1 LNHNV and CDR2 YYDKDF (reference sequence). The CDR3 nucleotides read TGTGCCACCAGCCTGACTAGCGGGAACGAGCAGTTCTTC. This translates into CATSLTSGNEQFF.

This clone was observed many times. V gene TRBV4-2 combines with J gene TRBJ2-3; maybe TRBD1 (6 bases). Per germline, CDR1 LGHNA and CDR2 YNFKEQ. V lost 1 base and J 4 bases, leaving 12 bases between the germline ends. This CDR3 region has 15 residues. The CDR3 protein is CASSQGAGAADTQYF. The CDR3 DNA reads TGTGCCAGCAGCCAAGGGGCAGGGGCGGCAGATACGCAGTATTTT.

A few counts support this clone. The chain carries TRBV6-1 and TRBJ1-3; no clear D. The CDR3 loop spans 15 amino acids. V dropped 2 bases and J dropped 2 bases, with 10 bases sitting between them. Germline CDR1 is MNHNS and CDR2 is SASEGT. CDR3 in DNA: TGTGCCAGCAGTGAATTGTGGGGTGCTGGAAACACCATATATTTT. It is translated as CASSELWGAGNTIYF.